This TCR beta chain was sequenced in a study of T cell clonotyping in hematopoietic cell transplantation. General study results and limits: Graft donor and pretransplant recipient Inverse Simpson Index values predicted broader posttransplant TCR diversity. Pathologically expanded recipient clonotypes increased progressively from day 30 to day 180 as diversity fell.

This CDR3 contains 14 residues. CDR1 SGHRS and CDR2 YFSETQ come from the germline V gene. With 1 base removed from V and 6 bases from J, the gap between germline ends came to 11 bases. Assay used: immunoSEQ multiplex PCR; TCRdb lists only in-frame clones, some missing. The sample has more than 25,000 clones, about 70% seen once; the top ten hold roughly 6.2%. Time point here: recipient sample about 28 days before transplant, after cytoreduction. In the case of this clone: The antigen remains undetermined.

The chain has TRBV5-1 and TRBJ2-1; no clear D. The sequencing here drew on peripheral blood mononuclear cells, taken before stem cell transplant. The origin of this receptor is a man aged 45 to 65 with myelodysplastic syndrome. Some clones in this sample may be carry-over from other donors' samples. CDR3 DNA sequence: TGCGCCAGCAGCTTGTTGTCAGCCCCCAATGAGCAGTTCTTC. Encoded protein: CASSLLSAPNEQFF.